Below, 11 T cell receptor beta chains from the same sample are listed, as sequenced in a study of T cells in women clearing cervical HPV infection. Generated by immunoSEQ multiplex PCR, the TCRdb table keeps only in-frame clones and is missing some. The sample has tens of thousands of clones; the top ten hold about 0.94%. Source material: blood buffy coat. These receptors came from a woman between 18 and 75 years old with a cervical HPV16 infection that either progressed to CIN3+ or cleared (not recorded which).

Remarks on this clone: Read sequence stops 3 residues before the CDR3 end, and the germline J gene provides the missing end. The chain is built from TRBV19 and TRBJ1-5; maybe TRBD1 (6 bases). The germline gives CDR1 LNHDA, CDR2 SQIVND (reference sequence). Trimming pared 8 bases from V and 0 bases from J, leaving 14 bases between. There are 15 residues in the CDR3. The part of the CDR3 DNA that was read is TGTGCCAGTTCGGGCGGGACAACTAGCAATCAGCCC. Translated: CASSGGTTSNQP. The CDR3, in full, reads CASSGGTTSNQPQHF. The full variable domain, with the rest looked up from reference TRBV19 and TRBJ1-5, is DGGITQSPKYLFRKEGQNVTLSCEQNLNHDAMYWYRQDPGQGLRLIYYSQIVNDFQKGDIAEGYSVSREKKESFPLTVTSAQKNPTAFYLCASSGGTTSNQPQHFGDGTRLSIL.

As for this clone: The sequence runs out 3 residues before the end of the CDR3; the remainder is reconstructed from the germline J gene. The chain has TRBV5-5 and TRBJ1-1; no firm D call. The V and J ends lost 1 base and 1 base respectively, with 11 bases between them. Germline CDR1 SGHKS, CDR2 YYEKEE (reference sequence). The CDR3 extends over 15 amino acids. CDR3 sequence: CASSLLYSQNTEAFF. Partial CDR3 DNA: TGTGCCAGCAGCTTGTTGTACAGCCAGAACACTGAA. Drawing the rest from reference TRBV5-5 and TRBJ1-1, the complete variable domain is DAGVTQSPTHLIKTRGQQVTLRCSPISGHKSVSWYQQVLGQGPQFIFQYYEKEERGRGNFPDRFSARQFPNYSSELNVNALLLGDSALYLCASSLLYSQNTEAFFGQGTRLTVV.

Regarding this clone: The read ends 3 residues shy of where the CDR3 ends; the end is completed using the germline J gene. The chain uses TRBV19 and TRBJ1-1; 7 bases fit TRBD1. From germline, CDR1 is LNHDA and CDR2 SQIVND (reference sequence). Losses at the gene ends were 6 bases for V and 6 bases for J; bases not matched to a gene: 10. This CDR3 is 14 amino acids long. The CDR3: CASSPQGRVAEAFF. CDR3 DNA (partial): TGTGCCAGTAGCCCACAGGGGAGGGTAGCTGAA.

In regard to this clone: The read stops 3 residues short of the end of the CDR3; the missing end is completed from the germline J gene. The gene calls are TRBV9 and TRBJ2-1; possibly TRBD2 for D (5 bases). The V gene lost 4 bases and the J gene lost 8 bases, with 10 bases spanning the gap. The germline V gene has CDR1 SGDLS and CDR2 YYNGEE. CDR3 size: 12 residues. Incomplete CDR3 DNA: TGTGCCAGCAGCCCACCGCGGGATGAG. As protein: CASSPPRDE. The CDR3 reads in full as CASSPPRDEQFF. Together with reference TRBV9 and TRBJ2-1, the CDR3 gives the full variable domain: DSGVTQTPKHLITATGQRVTLRCSPRSGDLSVYWYQQSLDQGLQFLIQYYNGEERAKGNILERFSAQQFPDLHSELNLSSLELGDSALYFCASSPPRDEQFFGPGTRLTVL.

CDR3 DNA, as far as it was read: TGTGCCAGCAGCTTGGGGATCGGGACTAGTGAG. It is translated as CASSLGIGTSE. The entire CDR3 protein is CASSLGIGTSEQFF. This chain links TRBV7-3 with TRBJ2-1, with TRBD2 matching over 8 bases. The read finishes 3 residues shy of the CDR3 end, and the germline J gene is used to complete it. The CDR3 spans 14 residues. Germline values: CDR1 SGHTA, CDR2 FQGTGA. The J segment lost 9 bases and the V segment lost 3 bases, leaving 7 bases of the junction unmatched.

About this clone: The read comes to an end 3 residues before the CDR3 does, leaving the germline J gene to fill in the end. This chain links TRBV10-1 with TRBJ2-5; possible D gene TRBD1, 6 bases. Germline-derived CDR1 and CDR2 are WNHNN and SYGVQD (reference sequence). The CDR3 is 13 residues long. The V end lost 6 bases, the J end lost 4 bases, and 12 bases lay between the germline ends. CDR3 DNA (partial): TGCGCCAGCAGACCGGGACAATCAGAGACC. This encodes CASRPGQSET. From start to end, the CDR3 is CASRPGQSETQYF.

In regard to this clone: Read data end 3 residues before the CDR3 end; the end is taken from the germline J gene. J is TRBJ2-5 and V is TRBV30; D may be TRBD1 (5 bases). Per germline, CDR1 GTSNPN and CDR2 SVGIG (reference sequence). The CDR3 is 15 residues long. V gave up 0 bases and J gave up 5 bases, with 16 bases separating them. CDR3 region: CAWSVASRAGETQYF. CDR3 DNA (partial): TGTGCCTGGAGTGTGGCTTCCAGGGCTGGGGAGACC.

Concerning this clone: The CDR3 end falls 3 residues outside the read, so it is completed with the germline J gene. The rearrangement joins TRBV6-1 to TRBJ1-5; D is ambiguous. This CDR3 has 14 amino acids. Between the trimmed V and J ends, which lost 2 bases and 0 bases, there was a span of 5 bases. Germline CDR1 reads MNHNS; CDR2 reads SASEGT. The chain's CDR3 is CASSERSSNQPQHF. CDR3 bases read: TGTGCCAGCAGTGAACGGTCTAGCAATCAGCCC.

Worth noting for this clone: The read falls 3 residues short of the CDR3 end, and the missing part is taken from the germline J gene. The genes are TRBV28 and TRBJ1-2, with D uncertain. Trimming took off 2 bases at V and 4 bases at J, with 11 bases between the two ends. Germline V gives CDR1 MDHEN, CDR2 SYDVKM. This CDR3 has 14 amino acids. The CDR3 is CASSLAARVYGYTF. CDR3 bases read: TGTGCCAGCAGTTTAGCTGCACGCGTCTATGGC.

About this clone itself: The junction departs from the called germline gene at one end, perhaps through a read error. At the DNA level, this CDR3 is encoded by other sequences in the same sample as well. Incomplete CDR3 DNA: TGTGCCAGCAGTTACGCAGGGCCTTATGGAGGAAACACG. Amino acid sequence: CASSYAGPYGGNT. The CDR3 as a whole reads CASSYAGPYGGNTIYF. The chain has TRBV6-2 or TRBV6-3 and TRBJ1-3; D possibly corresponds to TRBD1 (5 bases). The sequence runs out 3 residues before the end of the CDR3; the remainder is reconstructed from the germline J gene. The CDR3 length is 16 residues. The V gene's germline CDR1 is MNHEY and CDR2 SVGEGT.

Comment on this clone: The read gets to within 3 residues of the CDR3 end, and the germline J gene fills in the rest. This chain connects TRBV20-1 to TRBJ2-3; maybe TRBD2 (7 bases). The CDR3 spans 16 residues. V was cut by 0 bases and J by 5 bases, with 18 bases left in between. The germline CDR1 and CDR2 sequences are DFQATT and SNEGSKA (reference sequence). The CDR3 bases that were read are TGCAGTGCTAGAGATTTGGACGGGGGGCACCTAGATACG. This encodes CSARDLDGGHLDT. The entire CDR3 is CSARDLDGGHLDTQYF.